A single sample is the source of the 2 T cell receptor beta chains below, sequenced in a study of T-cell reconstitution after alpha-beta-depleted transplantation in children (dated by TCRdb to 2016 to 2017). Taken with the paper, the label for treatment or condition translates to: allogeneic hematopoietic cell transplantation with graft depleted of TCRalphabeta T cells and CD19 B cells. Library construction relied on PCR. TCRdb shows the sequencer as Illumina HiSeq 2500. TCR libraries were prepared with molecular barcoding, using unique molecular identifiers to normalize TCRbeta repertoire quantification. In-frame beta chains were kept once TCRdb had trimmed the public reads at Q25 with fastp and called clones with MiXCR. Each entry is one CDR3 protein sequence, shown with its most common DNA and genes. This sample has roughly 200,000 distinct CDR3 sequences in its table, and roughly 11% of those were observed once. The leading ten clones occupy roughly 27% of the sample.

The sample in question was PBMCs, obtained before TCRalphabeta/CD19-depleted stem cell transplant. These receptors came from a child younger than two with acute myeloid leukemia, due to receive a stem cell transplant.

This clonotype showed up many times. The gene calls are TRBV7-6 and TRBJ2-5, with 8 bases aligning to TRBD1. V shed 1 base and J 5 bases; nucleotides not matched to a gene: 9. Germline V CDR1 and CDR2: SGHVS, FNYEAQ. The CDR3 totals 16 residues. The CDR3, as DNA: TGTGCCAGCAGCTTAGGAGGACAGGGAGGAAGGGAGACCCAGTACTTC. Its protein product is CASSLGGQGGRETQYF.

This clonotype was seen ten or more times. CDR3 region: CASTKEGLFNEQFF. CDR3 in DNA: TGTGCCAGCACAAAGGAGGGACTCTTCAATGAGCAGTTCTTC. This chain joins TRBV27 and TRBJ2-1; D is possibly TRBD2 (6 bases). The CDR3 runs 14 residues. V gave up 7 bases and J gave up 6 bases, with 16 bases separating them. CDR1 and CDR2 (germline): MNHEY, SMNVEV (reference sequence).